A selection of T cell receptor beta chains follows, all from one sample in a study of T cells after yellow fever vaccination. TCRdb processed the 5' RACE reads anew with MiXCR; each CDR3 protein has one entry. The sample consists of 45,000 to 65,000 distinct CDR3 sequences, about 6.6% of them appearing once. The sequenced sample was CD8+ T cells not binding an NS4B(214-222) dextramer, sorted from PBMCs, obtained around 45 days after the first yellow fever vaccination. The receptors were sampled from a man between 18 and 35 years old who received the YFV17D yellow fever vaccine. CDR3s include the opening cysteine and the closing phenylalanine or tryptophan. A D gene is named only where the DNA matches it firmly. Not all rows give a size; the values are once, few, many and, for expanded clones, a class.

clone size: few; V gene: TRBV19; J gene: TRBJ1-5; D gene: NA; CDR3 DNA: TGTGCCAGTAGTAGTTCTTGGGGAAATCCGCGCAATCAGCCCCAGCATTTT; CDR3 protein: CASSSSWGNPRNQPQHF
clone size: NA; V gene: TRBV7-6; J gene: TRBJ1-4; D gene: TRBD1; CDR3 DNA: TGTGCCAGCAGCCCGAGGACAGGGTCCAATGAAAAACTGTTTTTT; CDR3 protein: CASSPRTGSNEKLFF
clone size: many; V gene: TRBV4-1; J gene: TRBJ2-6; D gene: NA; CDR3 DNA: TGCGCCAGCAGAAGTAGAGGGGGCTCTGGGGCCAACGTCCTGACTTTC; CDR3 protein: CASRSRGGSGANVLTF
clone size: many; V gene: TRBV9; J gene: TRBJ2-2; D gene: NA; CDR3 DNA: TGTGCCAGCAGCTTAAGTTACGCCGGGGAGCTGTTTTTT; CDR3 protein: CASSLSYAGELFF
clone size: NA; V gene: TRBV4-1; J gene: TRBJ1-2; D gene: NA; CDR3 DNA: TGCGCCAGCAGAGCGGCGACGATTAACTATGGCTACACCTTC; CDR3 protein: CASRAATINYGYTF
clone size: few; V gene: TRBV4-3; J gene: TRBJ1-2; D gene: TRBD1; CDR3 DNA: TGCGCCAGCAGCCAAGATTGGGACAGGTCGGGAGGCTACACCTTC; CDR3 protein: CASSQDWDRSGGYTF
clone size: many; V gene: TRBV5-1; J gene: TRBJ2-7; D gene: NA; CDR3 DNA: TGCGCCCGCAACACGGGGGACGAGCAGTACTTC; CDR3 protein: CARNTGDEQYF
clone size: few; V gene: TRBV6-5; J gene: TRBJ2-2; D gene: NA; CDR3 DNA: TGTGCCAGCAGTTCCCGACAGACTCTGAACACCGGGGAGCTGTTTTTT; CDR3 protein: CASSSRQTLNTGELFF
clone size: few; V gene: TRBV6-5; J gene: TRBJ2-7; D gene: NA; CDR3 DNA: TGTGCCAGCACTCACCCGACCCGGGACGGCAACCCACGGCAGTACTTC; CDR3 protein: CASTHPTRDGNPRQYF
clone size: few; V gene: TRBV6-1; J gene: TRBJ1-5; D gene: NA; CDR3 DNA: TGTGCCAGCAAGGAGGACGTCTCAGGGTATCAGCCCCAGCATTTT; CDR3 protein: CASKEDVSGYQPQHF
clone size: NA; V gene: TRBV24-1; J gene: TRBJ2-2; D gene: TRBD1; CDR3 DNA: TGTGCCACCAGTGCCCGACAGGGGGCCGGGGAGCTGTTTTTT; CDR3 protein: CATSARQGAGELFF
clone size: NA; V gene: TRBV7-6; J gene: TRBJ2-1; D gene: NA; CDR3 DNA: TGTGCCAGCAGAATGTCTGAGGGCTTGGAGTTCTTC; CDR3 protein: CASRMSEGLEFF
clone size: many; V gene: TRBV19; J gene: TRBJ2-2; D gene: NA; CDR3 DNA: TGTGCCAGTAGTATAGGCACACCCGGGGAGCTGTTTTTT; CDR3 protein: CASSIGTPGELFF
clone size: few; V gene: TRBV19; J gene: TRBJ2-3; D gene: TRBD2; CDR3 DNA: TGTGCCAGTAGTACCCTGCGGCGGGGGATAGCAGATACGCAGTATTTT; CDR3 protein: CASSTLRRGIADTQYF
clone size: NA; V gene: TRBV6-5; J gene: TRBJ2-5; D gene: NA; CDR3 DNA: TGTGCCAGCAGTTACTCTACCCCGGGCAGTACGCAAGAGACCCAGTACTTC; CDR3 protein: CASSYSTPGSTQETQYF
clone size: many; V gene: TRBV27; J gene: TRBJ2-5; D gene: TRBD1; CDR3 DNA: TGTGCCAGCAGTTTCACCGGGACAGGGAAGCAAGAGACCCAGTACTTC; CDR3 protein: CASSFTGTGKQETQYF
clone size: NA; V gene: TRBV9; J gene: TRBJ2-2; D gene: NA; CDR3 DNA: TGTGCCAGCAGCGTAGGGGAACAGCCGAACACCGGGGAGCTGTTTTTT; CDR3 protein: CASSVGEQPNTGELFF
clone size: few; V gene: TRBV6-5; J gene: TRBJ2-1; D gene: NA; CDR3 DNA: TGTGCCAGTCAGGGGGGGGCCTTGGGGAGCTCCTACAATGAGCAGTTCTTC; CDR3 protein: CASQGGALGSSYNEQFF
clone size: many; V gene: TRBV11-2; J gene: TRBJ2-1; D gene: NA; CDR3 DNA: TGTGCCAGCAGCTTGGGGCCCGGGCGGGGGCCGCACAATGAGCAGTTCTTC; CDR3 protein: CASSLGPGRGPHNEQFF
clone size: many; V gene: TRBV4-1; J gene: TRBJ2-7; D gene: TRBD1; CDR3 DNA: TGCGCCAGCAGCCAAGGGGACAGGGAGGTTTACGAGCAGTACTTC; CDR3 protein: CASSQGDREVYEQYF
clone size: NA; V gene: TRBV5-5; J gene: TRBJ2-2; D gene: TRBD2; CDR3 DNA: TGTGCCAGGGGCCCGGGACTAGTCGGCGGGGAGCTGTTTTTT; CDR3 protein: CARGPGLVGGELFF
clone size: many; V gene: TRBV6-1; J gene: TRBJ2-2; D gene: NA; CDR3 DNA: TGTGCCAGCAGTCAAGCTCGCCGAACCTCCACCGGGGAGCTGTTTTTT; CDR3 protein: CASSQARRTSTGELFF
clone size: NA; V gene: TRBV6-1; J gene: TRBJ2-3; D gene: TRBD2; CDR3 DNA: TGTGCCTGCAGTCTAGCGGGGGGCCAGGGCTCAGATACGCAGTATTTT; CDR3 protein: CACSLAGGQGSDTQYF
clone size: many; V gene: TRBV9; J gene: TRBJ2-5; D gene: NA; CDR3 DNA: TGTGCCAGCAGCACTTCGGGGGGCCACGAGACCCAGTACTTC; CDR3 protein: CASSTSGGHETQYF
clone size: NA; V gene: TRBV7-9; J gene: TRBJ1-1; D gene: NA; CDR3 DNA: TGTGCCAGCAGCTTAGAATTGCGGGGAGACACTGAAGCTTTCTTT; CDR3 protein: CASSLELRGDTEAFF
clone size: NA; V gene: TRBV2; J gene: TRBJ2-3; D gene: TRBD2; CDR3 DNA: TGTGCCAGCAGTCCGGTCCTACTAGCGGGGGCCACAGATACGCAGTATTTT; CDR3 protein: CASSPVLLAGATDTQYF
clone size: many; V gene: TRBV29-1; J gene: TRBJ1-1; D gene: NA; CDR3 DNA: TGCAGCGTGACCAGGGGTCTGAACACTGAAGCTTTCTTT; CDR3 protein: CSVTRGLNTEAFF
clone size: few; V gene: TRBV6-5; J gene: TRBJ1-2; D gene: NA; CDR3 DNA: TGTGCCAGCAGCTCGGGACACCATGGCTACACCTTC; CDR3 protein: CASSSGHHGYTF
clone size: few; V gene: TRBV5-6; J gene: TRBJ2-7; D gene: NA; CDR3 DNA: TGTGCCAGCAGCACCGGGACCGACGTGTTTTCGTACGAGCAGTACTTC; CDR3 protein: CASSTGTDVFSYEQYF
clone size: few; V gene: TRBV6-5; J gene: TRBJ2-5; D gene: TRBD1; CDR3 DNA: TGTGCCAGCAGAGGGACAGGGGAGACCCAGTACTTC; CDR3 protein: CASRGTGETQYF
clone size: many; V gene: TRBV4-1; J gene: TRBJ2-3; D gene: NA; CDR3 DNA: TGCGCCAGCAGCCAAGCGGGAGATACGCAGTATTTT; CDR3 protein: CASSQAGDTQYF
clone size: many; V gene: TRBV5-1; J gene: TRBJ2-2; D gene: TRBD1; CDR3 DNA: TGCGCCAGCAGCTCCAGAGAAGGGGGCTTCGACTACTCGAACACCGGGGAGCTGTTTTTT; CDR3 protein: CASSSREGGFDYSNTGELFF
clone size: many; V gene: TRBV4-1; J gene: TRBJ2-4; D gene: TRBD1; CDR3 DNA: TGCGCCAGCAGTCAGGAGCCGGGACAGGGTGCGTTGCACATTCAGTACTTC; CDR3 protein: CASSQEPGQGALHIQYF
clone size: NA; V gene: TRBV19; J gene: TRBJ1-5; D gene: NA; CDR3 DNA: TGTGCCAGTAGTATATCAGGCAATCAGCCCCAGCATTTT; CDR3 protein: CASSISGNQPQHF
clone size: few; V gene: TRBV20-1; J gene: TRBJ1-1; D gene: NA; CDR3 DNA: TGCAGTGCTAGTGGGATGAACACTGAAGCTTTCTTT; CDR3 protein: CSASGMNTEAFF
clone size: few; V gene: TRBV5-5; J gene: TRBJ2-7; D gene: NA; CDR3 DNA: TGTGCCAGCAGCTTGGCGCGACAGGCGACTTTCGAGCAGTACTTC; CDR3 protein: CASSLARQATFEQYF
clone size: NA; V gene: TRBV20-1; J gene: TRBJ1-6; D gene: NA; CDR3 DNA: TGCAGTGCCAATCCGCTAGGGGGGGAAGGTTCACCCCTCCACTTT; CDR3 protein: CSANPLGGEGSPLHF
clone size: few; V gene: TRBV7-3; J gene: TRBJ2-7; D gene: NA; CDR3 DNA: TGTGCCAGCAGCTTACACGGAAGCTCCTACGAGCAGTACTTC; CDR3 protein: CASSLHGSSYEQYF
clone size: many; V gene: TRBV5-1; J gene: TRBJ2-1; D gene: NA; CDR3 DNA: TGCGCCAGCAGTTACCGGGACCACCGGTACAATGAGCAGTTCTTC; CDR3 protein: CASSYRDHRYNEQFF
clone size: many; V gene: TRBV5-6; J gene: TRBJ1-1; D gene: NA; CDR3 DNA: TGCGCCAGCAGCTTGGGGACTGAAGCTTTCTTT; CDR3 protein: CASSLGTEAFF
clone size: medium-sized; V gene: TRBV4-3; J gene: TRBJ2-5; D gene: NA; CDR3 DNA: TGCGCCAGCAGCCAAGATGTGGGCCTCCAAGAGACCCAGTACTTC; CDR3 protein: CASSQDVGLQETQYF
clone size: many; V gene: TRBV5-1; J gene: TRBJ1-2; D gene: NA; CDR3 DNA: TGCGCCAGCAGCCCACTTCCAGGGAACTATGGCTACACCTTC; CDR3 protein: CASSPLPGNYGYTF
clone size: many; V gene: TRBV2; J gene: TRBJ2-7; D gene: NA; CDR3 DNA: TGTGCCAGCAGTGGGACAGATGTTGACTACGAGCAGTACTTC; CDR3 protein: CASSGTDVDYEQYF
clone size: NA; V gene: TRBV29-1; J gene: TRBJ1-1; D gene: NA; CDR3 DNA: TGCAGCGTTGAAGTCGGAACTGAAGCTTTCTTT; CDR3 protein: CSVEVGTEAFF
clone size: few; V gene: TRBV20-1; J gene: TRBJ1-6; D gene: NA; CDR3 DNA: TGCAGTGCTAGAGATGCGGAGATAGCCTATAATTCACCCCTCCACTTT; CDR3 protein: CSARDAEIAYNSPLHF
clone size: NA; V gene: TRBV7-9; J gene: TRBJ2-1; D gene: TRBD1; CDR3 DNA: TGTGCCAGCAGCCCCCGGACAGGGGTCAGCAATGAGCAGTTCTTC; CDR3 protein: CASSPRTGVSNEQFF
clone size: NA; V gene: TRBV10-3; J gene: TRBJ2-7; D gene: TRBD1; CDR3 DNA: TGTGCCATCAGTGAAGGACAGGTAGCCTACGAGCAGTACTTC; CDR3 protein: CAISEGQVAYEQYF
clone size: NA; V gene: TRBV4-3; J gene: TRBJ2-7; D gene: NA; CDR3 DNA: TGCGCCAGCAGCCAAATGCGGACCTACGAGCAGTACTTC; CDR3 protein: CASSQMRTYEQYF
clone size: many; V gene: TRBV12-3/TRBV12-4; J gene: TRBJ1-2; D gene: NA; CDR3 DNA: TGTGCCAGCAGCCTTAGCCCAAGGGCCCCAGAGGATGGCTACACCTTC; CDR3 protein: CASSLSPRAPEDGYTF
clone size: many; V gene: TRBV4-2; J gene: TRBJ2-1; D gene: NA; CDR3 DNA: TGTGCCAGCAGCCAAGAATTCGGGGGATTATACAATGAGCAGTTCTTC; CDR3 protein: CASSQEFGGLYNEQFF
clone size: NA; V gene: TRBV4-3; J gene: TRBJ1-6; D gene: TRBD1; CDR3 DNA: TGCGCCAGCAGCCAAGATGGGACAGGCCTTAGCTCCTATAATTCACCCCTCCACTTT; CDR3 protein: CASSQDGTGLSSYNSPLHF
clone size: many; V gene: TRBV4-1; J gene: TRBJ2-1; D gene: NA; CDR3 DNA: TGCGCCAGCAGTGAAATAGGTATGGCAGCAAATGAGCAGTTCTTC; CDR3 protein: CASSEIGMAANEQFF
clone size: NA; V gene: TRBV19; J gene: TRBJ2-7; D gene: NA; CDR3 DNA: TGTGCCAGTACCCCGAACAGGACTCCCTACGAGCAGTACTTC; CDR3 protein: CASTPNRTPYEQYF
clone size: few; V gene: TRBV14; J gene: TRBJ1-5; D gene: NA; CDR3 DNA: TGTGCCAGCAGCCAGTCAGCGGGTCAGCCCCAGCATTTT; CDR3 protein: CASSQSAGQPQHF
clone size: many; V gene: TRBV5-6; J gene: TRBJ2-7; D gene: NA; CDR3 DNA: TGTGCCAGCAGCTCCCTGACGTCAAGTCAGTACTTC; CDR3 protein: CASSSLTSSQYF